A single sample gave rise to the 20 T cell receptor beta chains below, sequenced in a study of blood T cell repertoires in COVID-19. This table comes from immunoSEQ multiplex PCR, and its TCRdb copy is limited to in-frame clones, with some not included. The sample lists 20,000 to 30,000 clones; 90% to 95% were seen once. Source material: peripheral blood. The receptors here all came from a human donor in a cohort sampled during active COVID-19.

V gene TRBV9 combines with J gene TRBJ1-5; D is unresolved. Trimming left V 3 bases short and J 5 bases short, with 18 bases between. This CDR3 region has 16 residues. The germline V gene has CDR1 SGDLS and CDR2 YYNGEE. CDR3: CASSGKPGRQDQPQHF. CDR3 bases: TGTGCCAGCAGCGGGAAACCGGGGAGACAAGATCAGCCCCAGCATTTT.

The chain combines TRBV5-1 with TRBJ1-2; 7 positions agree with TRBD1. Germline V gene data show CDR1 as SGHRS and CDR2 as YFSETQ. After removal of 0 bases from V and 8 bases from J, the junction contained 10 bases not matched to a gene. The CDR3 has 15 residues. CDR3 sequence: CASSLDQQGLGGYTF. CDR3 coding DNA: TGCGCCAGCAGCTTGGATCAACAGGGGCTTGGAGGCTACACCTTC.

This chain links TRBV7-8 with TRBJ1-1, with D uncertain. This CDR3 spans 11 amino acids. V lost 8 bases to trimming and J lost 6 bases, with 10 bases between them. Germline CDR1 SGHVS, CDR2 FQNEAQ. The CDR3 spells CASVLLSEAFF. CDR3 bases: TGTGCCAGCGTTCTTTTGTCTGAAGCTTTCTTT.

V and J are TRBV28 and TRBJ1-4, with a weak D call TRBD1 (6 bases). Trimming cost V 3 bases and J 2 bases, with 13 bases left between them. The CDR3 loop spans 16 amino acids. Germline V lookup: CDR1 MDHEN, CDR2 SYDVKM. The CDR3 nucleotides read TGTGCCAGCAGTTTCTTCCGGGGGGCCACTAATGAAAAACTGTTTTTT. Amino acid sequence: CASSFFRGATNEKLFF. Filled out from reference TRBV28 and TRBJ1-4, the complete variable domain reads DVKVTQSSRYLVKRTGEKVFLECVQDMDHENMFWYRQDPGLGLRLIYFSYDVKMKEKGDIPEGYSVSREKKERFSLILESASTNQTSMYLCASSFFRGATNEKLFFGSGTQLSVL.

Here the CDR3 reads CASSPRRQGEGHF. Here the CDR3 DNA reads TGTGCCAGCAGTCCTCGCAGACAGGGTGAAGGGCATTTT. The chain combines TRBV12-3 or TRBV12-4 with TRBJ1-5; 7 bases are a match to TRBD1. The V and J ends lost 5 bases and 15 bases, in that order; junction bases with no gene match: 13. This CDR3 is 13 amino acids long.

The CDR3 DNA sequence: TGTGCCAGCAGCTCAGGGACACTGGTTGAAGCTTTCTTT. Protein: CASSSGTLVEAFF. This chain uses TRBV5-6 with TRBJ1-1; D is possibly TRBD1 (6 bases). With 3 bases removed from V and 7 bases from J, the gap between germline ends came to 13 bases. The CDR3 totals 13 residues. Germline loops: CDR1 SGHDT, CDR2 YYEEEE.

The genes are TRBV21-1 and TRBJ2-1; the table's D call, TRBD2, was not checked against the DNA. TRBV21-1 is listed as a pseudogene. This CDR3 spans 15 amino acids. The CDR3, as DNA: TGTGCCAGCAGCAAAGTACTAGTGGGTTTCAATGAGCAGTTCTTC. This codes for CASSKVLVGFNEQFF.

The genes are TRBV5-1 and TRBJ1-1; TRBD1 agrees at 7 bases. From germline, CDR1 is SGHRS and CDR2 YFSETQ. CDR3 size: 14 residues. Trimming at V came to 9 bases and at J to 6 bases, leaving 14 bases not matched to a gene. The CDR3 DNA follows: TGCGCCACCCTCAGAACAGGGGCGGGACCTGAAGCTTTCTTT. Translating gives CATLRTGAGPEAFF. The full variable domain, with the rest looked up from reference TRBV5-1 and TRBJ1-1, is KAGVTQTPRYLIKTRGQQVTLSCSPISGHRSVSWYQQTPGQGLQFLFEYFSETQRNKGNFPGRFSGRQFSNSRSEMNVSTLELGDSALYLCATLRTGAGPEAFFGQGTRLTVV.

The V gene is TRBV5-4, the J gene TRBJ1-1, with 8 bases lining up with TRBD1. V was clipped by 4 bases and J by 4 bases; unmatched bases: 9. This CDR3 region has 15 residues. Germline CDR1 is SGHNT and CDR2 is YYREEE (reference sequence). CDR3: CASSKETGAITEAFF. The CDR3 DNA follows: TGTGCCAGCAGCAAGGAGACAGGGGCTATCACTGAAGCTTTCTTT. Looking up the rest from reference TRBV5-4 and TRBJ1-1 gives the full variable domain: ETGVTQSPTHLIKTRGQQVTLRCSSQSGHNTVSWYQQALGQGPQFIFQYYREEENGRGNFPPRFSGLQFPNYSSELNVNALELDDSALYLCASSKETGAITEAFFGQGTRLTVV.

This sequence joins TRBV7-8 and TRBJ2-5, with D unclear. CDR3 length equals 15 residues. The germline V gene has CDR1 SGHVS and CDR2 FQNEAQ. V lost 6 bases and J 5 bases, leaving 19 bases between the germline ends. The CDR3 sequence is CASRGDIIAAETQYF. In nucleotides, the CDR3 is TGTGCCAGCAGGGGTGATATAATTGCGGCGGAGACCCAGTACTTC. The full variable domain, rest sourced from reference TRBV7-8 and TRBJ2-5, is GAGVSQSPRYKVAKRGQDVALRCDPISGHVSLFWYQQALGQGPEFLTYFQNEAQLDKSGLPSDRFFAERPEGSVSTLKIQRTQQEDSAVYLCASRGDIIAAETQYFGPGTRLLVL.

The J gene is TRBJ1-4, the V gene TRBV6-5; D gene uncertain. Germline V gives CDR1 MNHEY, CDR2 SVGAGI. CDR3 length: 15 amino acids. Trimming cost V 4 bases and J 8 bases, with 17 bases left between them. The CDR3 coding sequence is TGTGCCAGCAGTTCAACAGTTCCCTCCAGCGAAAAACTGTTTTTT. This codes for CASSSTVPSSEKLFF.

The CDR3 is CASSSGQGASYEQYF. CDR3 DNA: TGTGCCAGCAGCTCGGGACAGGGGGCCTCCTACGAGCAGTACTTC. V and J are TRBV11-3 and TRBJ2-7; 12 bases fit TRBD1. CDR1 and CDR2 (germline): SGHNT, YENEEA. The CDR3 contains 15 residues. With 4 bases clipped from V and 0 bases from J, the junction kept 1 base outside the gene matches.

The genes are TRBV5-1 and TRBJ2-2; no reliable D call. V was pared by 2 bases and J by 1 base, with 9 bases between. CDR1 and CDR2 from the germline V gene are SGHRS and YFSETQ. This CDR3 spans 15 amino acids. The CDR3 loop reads CASSLRSENTGELFF. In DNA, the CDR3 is TGCGCCAGCAGCTTAAGATCAGAGAACACCGGGGAGCTGTTTTTT.

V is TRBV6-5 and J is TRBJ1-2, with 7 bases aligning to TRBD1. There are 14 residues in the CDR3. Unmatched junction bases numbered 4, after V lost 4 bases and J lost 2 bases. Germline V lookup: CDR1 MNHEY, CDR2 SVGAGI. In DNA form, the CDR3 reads TGTGCCAGCAGTTCGAAGACAGGGAACTATGGCTACACCTTC. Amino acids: CASSSKTGNYGYTF.

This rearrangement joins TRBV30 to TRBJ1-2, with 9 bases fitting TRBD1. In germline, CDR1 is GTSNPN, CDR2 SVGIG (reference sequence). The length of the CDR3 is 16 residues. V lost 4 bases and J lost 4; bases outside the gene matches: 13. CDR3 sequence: CAWIPTQGAVGYGYTF. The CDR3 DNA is TGTGCCTGGATTCCAACACAGGGGGCTGTAGGCTATGGCTACACCTTC.

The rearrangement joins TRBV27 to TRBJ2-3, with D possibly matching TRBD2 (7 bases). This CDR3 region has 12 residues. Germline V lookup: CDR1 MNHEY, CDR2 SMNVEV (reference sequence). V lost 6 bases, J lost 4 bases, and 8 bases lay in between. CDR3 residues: CASRGGPDTQYF. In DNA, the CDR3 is TGTGCCAGCAGGGGGGGGCCAGATACGCAGTATTTT.

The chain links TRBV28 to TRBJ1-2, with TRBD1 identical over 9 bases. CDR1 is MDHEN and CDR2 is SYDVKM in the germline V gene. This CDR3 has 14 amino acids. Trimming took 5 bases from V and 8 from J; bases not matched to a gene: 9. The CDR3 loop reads CASSVTGGVVGYTF. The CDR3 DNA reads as TGTGCCAGCAGTGTGACAGGGGGAGTTGTAGGCTACACCTTC.

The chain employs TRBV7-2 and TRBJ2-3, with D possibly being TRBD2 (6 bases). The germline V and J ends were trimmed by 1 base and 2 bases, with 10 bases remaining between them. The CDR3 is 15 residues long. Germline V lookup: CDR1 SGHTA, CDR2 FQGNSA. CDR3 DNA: TGTGCCAGCAGCTTAGGGCGGGGACCCACAGATACGCAGTATTTT. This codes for CASSLGRGPTDTQYF.

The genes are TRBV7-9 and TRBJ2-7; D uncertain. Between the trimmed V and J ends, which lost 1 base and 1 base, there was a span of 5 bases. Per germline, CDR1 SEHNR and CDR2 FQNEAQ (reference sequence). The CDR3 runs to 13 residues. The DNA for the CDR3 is TGTGCCAGCAGCTTAGATTATTCCTACGAGCAGTACTTC. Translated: CASSLDYSYEQYF.

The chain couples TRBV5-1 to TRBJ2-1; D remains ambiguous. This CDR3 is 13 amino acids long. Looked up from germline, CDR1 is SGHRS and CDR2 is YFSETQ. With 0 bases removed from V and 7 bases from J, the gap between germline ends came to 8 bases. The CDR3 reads CASSLGFRNEQFF. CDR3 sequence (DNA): TGCGCCAGCAGCTTGGGTTTCAGAAATGAGCAGTTCTTC.